The 5 T cell receptor beta chains reported below all come from one sample, sequenced in a study of vaccination effects on CD4 cells after COVID-19. Their recognized antigens are unknown. Profiling relied on immunoSEQ multiplex PCR, and the TCRdb table lists in-frame clones only, not all of them. This table has more than 60,000 clones, around 70% appearing once. Subsequent to 10 days of culture, CD4+ T cells were isolated. The participants, recipients of two vaccine doses, got either BNT162b2 or mRNA-1273. The starting material was CD4+ T cells from PBMCs cultured without peptide, obtained after COVID-19 vaccination. The receptor source for this set is a human donor who received a COVID-19 vaccine.

The CDR3 loop is CASSPSGGSTDTQYF. CDR3 nucleotides: TGTGCCAGCTCACCTTCCGGGGGAAGCACAGATACGCAGTATTTT. This chain uses TRBV18 with TRBJ2-3; D possibly corresponds to TRBD2 (6 bases). The CDR3 has 15 amino acids. From germline, CDR1 is KGHSH and CDR2 LQKENI. The V and J ends lost 3 bases and 0 bases respectively, with 10 bases between them.

This clone was detected only a few times. The genes are TRBV11-2 and TRBJ2-3, with 11 bases lining up with TRBD2. Germline CDR1 is SGHAT and CDR2 is FQNNGV. V trimming: 4 bases; J trimming: 4 bases; junction bases outside the gene matches: 7. The CDR3 totals 16 residues. CDR3 in amino acids: CASSSRLAGRSDTQYF. The CDR3 DNA is TGTGCCAGCAGCTCGAGACTAGCGGGGAGGTCAGATACGCAGTATTTT.

This clone has only a few counts. The rearrangement joins TRBV7-8 to TRBJ2-5; D tentatively fits TRBD1 or TRBD2 (5 bases each). Germline CDR1 reads SGHVS; CDR2 reads FQNEAQ. This CDR3 is 16 amino acids long. V lost 5 bases, J lost 4 bases, and 20 bases lay in between. DNA for the CDR3: TGTGCCAGCAGCCCTCGAATCAGGGAGACCCGAGAGACCCAGTACTTC. It translates to CASSPRIRETRETQYF.

The chain couples TRBV18 to TRBJ1-2, with 7 bases matching TRBD1. From germline, CDR1 is KGHSH and CDR2 LQKENI. CDR3 length: 17 residues. The J segment lost 0 bases and the V segment lost 0 bases, leaving 7 bases of the junction unmatched. The CDR3 loop reads CASSPPGPGQPNYGYTF. The CDR3 coding sequence is TGTGCCAGCTCACCACCGGGTCCGGGACAGCCTAACTATGGCTACACCTTC.

The V gene is TRBV7-2, the J gene TRBJ1-5, with 7 nucleotides matching TRBD1. CDR3 length: 16 residues. V shed 5 bases and J 3 bases; nucleotides not matched to a gene: 10. CDR1 is SGHTA, CDR2 FQGNSA, per germline. The chain's CDR3 is CASSLSETGYNQPQHF. For the CDR3, the DNA is TGTGCCAGCAGCCTCTCCGAGACAGGGTACAATCAGCCCCAGCATTTT.